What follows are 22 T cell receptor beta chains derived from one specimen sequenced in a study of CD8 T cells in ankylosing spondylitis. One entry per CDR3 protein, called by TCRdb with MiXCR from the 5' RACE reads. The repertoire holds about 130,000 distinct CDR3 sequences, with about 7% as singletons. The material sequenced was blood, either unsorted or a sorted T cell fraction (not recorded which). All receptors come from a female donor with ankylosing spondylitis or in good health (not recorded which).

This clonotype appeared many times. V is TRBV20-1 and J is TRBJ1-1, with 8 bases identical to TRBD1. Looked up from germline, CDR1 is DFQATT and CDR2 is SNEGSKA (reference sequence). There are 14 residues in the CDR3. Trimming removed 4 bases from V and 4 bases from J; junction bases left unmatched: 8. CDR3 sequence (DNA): TGCAGTGCTACGACAGGGGATCAAGGCACTGAAGCTTTCTTT. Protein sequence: CSATTGDQGTEAFF.

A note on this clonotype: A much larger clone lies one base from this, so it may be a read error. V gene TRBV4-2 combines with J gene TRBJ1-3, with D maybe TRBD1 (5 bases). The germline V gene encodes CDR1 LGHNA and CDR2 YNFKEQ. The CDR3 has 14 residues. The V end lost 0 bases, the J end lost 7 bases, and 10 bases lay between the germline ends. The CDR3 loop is CASSQEGRANTIYF. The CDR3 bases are TGTGCCAGCAGCCAAGAAGGCAGGGCGAACACCATATATTTT.

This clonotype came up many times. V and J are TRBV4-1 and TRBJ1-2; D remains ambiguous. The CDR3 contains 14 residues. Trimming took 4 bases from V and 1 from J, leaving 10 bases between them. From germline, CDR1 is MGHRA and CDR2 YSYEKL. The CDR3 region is CASSLGRVNYGYTF. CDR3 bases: TGCGCCAGCAGCCTTGGGCGGGTTAACTATGGCTACACCTTC.

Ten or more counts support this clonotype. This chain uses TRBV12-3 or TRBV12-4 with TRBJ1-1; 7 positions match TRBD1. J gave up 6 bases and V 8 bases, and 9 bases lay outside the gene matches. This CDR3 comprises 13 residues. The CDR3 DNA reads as TGTGCCAGCGCCCTCGACAGGGCCGCTGAAGCTTTCTTT. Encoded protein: CASALDRAAEAFF.

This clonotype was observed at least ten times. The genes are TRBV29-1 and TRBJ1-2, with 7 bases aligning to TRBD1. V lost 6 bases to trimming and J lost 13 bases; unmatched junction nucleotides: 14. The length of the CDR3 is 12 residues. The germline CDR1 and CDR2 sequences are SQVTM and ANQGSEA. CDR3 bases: TGCAGCGTAGGAGACGTGACCGACAGGGTCACCTTC. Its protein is CSVGDVTDRVTF.

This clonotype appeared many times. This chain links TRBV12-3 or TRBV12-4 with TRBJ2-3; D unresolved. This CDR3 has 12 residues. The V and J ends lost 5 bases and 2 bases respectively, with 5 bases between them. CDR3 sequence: CASSIITDTQYF. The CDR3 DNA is TGTGCCAGCAGTATAATCACAGATACGCAGTATTTT.

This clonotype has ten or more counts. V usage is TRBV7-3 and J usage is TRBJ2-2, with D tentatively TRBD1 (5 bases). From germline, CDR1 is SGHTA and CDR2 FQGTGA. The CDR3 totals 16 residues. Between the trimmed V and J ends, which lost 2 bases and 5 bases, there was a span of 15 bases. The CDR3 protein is CASSLPLGRATGELFF. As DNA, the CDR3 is TGTGCCAGCAGCTTACCCCTTGGCAGGGCTACCGGGGAGCTGTTTTTT.

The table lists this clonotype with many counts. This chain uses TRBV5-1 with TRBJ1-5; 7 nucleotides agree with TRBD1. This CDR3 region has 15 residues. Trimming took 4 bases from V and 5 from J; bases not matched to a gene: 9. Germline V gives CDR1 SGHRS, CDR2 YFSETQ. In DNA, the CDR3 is TGCGCCAGCAGCCCGACGACAGGGTTACATCAGCCCCAGCATTTT. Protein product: CASSPTTGLHQPQHF. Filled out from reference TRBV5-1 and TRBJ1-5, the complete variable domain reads KAGVTQTPRYLIKTRGQQVTLSCSPISGHRSVSWYQQTPGQGLQFLFEYFSETQRNKGNFPGRFSGRQFSNSRSEMNVSTLELGDSALYLCASSPTTGLHQPQHFGDGTRLSIL.

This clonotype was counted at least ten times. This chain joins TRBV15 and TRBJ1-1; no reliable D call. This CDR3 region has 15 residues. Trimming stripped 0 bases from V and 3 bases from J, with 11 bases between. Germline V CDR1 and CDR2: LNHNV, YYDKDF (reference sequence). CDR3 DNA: TGTGCCACCAGCAGAGATCAAGGCGATTACACTGAAGCTTTCTTT. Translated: CATSRDQGDYTEAFF.

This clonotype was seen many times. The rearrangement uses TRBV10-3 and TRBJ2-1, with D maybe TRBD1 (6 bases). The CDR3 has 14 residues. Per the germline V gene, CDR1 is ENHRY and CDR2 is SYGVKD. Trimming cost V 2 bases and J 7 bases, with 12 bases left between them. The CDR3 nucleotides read TGTGCCATCAGTGAGGGGGGCGGAGAGAATGAGCAGTTCTTC. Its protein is CAISEGGGENEQFF.

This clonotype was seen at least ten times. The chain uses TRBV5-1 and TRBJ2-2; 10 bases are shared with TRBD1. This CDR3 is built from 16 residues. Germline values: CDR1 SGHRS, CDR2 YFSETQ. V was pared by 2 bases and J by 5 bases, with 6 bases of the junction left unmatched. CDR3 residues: CASSFNGQGGTGELFF. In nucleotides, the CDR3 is TGCGCCAGCAGCTTTAATGGACAGGGGGGAACCGGGGAGCTGTTTTTT.

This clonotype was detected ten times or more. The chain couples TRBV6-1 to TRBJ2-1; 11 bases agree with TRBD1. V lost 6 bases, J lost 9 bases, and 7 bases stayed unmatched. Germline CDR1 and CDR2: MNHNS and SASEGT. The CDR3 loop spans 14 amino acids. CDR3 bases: TGTGCCAGCAGAGGGACAGGGGGGTCTTCTGAGCAGTTCTTC. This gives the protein CASRGTGGSSEQFF.

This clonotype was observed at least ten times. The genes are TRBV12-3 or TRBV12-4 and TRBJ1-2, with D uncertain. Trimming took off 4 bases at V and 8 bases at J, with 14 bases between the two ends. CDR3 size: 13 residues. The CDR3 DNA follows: TGTGCCAGCAGTTCGCTTAAGCCCTACGGCTACACCTTC. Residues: CASSSLKPYGYTF.

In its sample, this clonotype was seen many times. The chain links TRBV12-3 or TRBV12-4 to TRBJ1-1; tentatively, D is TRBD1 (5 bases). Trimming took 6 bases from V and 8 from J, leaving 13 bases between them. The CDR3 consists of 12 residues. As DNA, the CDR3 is TGTGCCAGCAGCCTCCCTTGGGGGGAAGCTTTCTTT. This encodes CASSLPWGEAFF.

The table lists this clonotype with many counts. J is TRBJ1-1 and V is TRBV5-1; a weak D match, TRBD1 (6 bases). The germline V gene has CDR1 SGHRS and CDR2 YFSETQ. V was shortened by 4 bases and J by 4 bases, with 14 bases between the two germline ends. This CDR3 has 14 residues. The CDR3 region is CASSLERGTTEAFF. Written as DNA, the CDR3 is TGCGCCAGCAGCCTGGAGAGGGGGACCACTGAAGCTTTCTTT. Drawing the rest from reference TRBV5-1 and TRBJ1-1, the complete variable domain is KAGVTQTPRYLIKTRGQQVTLSCSPISGHRSVSWYQQTPGQGLQFLFEYFSETQRNKGNFPGRFSGRQFSNSRSEMNVSTLELGDSALYLCASSLERGTTEAFFGQGTRLTVV.

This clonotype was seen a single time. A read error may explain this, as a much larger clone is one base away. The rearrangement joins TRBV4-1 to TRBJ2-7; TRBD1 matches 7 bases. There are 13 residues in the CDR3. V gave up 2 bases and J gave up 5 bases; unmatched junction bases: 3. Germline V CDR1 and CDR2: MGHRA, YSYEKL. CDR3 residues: CASSQCDRDEQYF. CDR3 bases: TGCGCCAGCAGCCAATGCGACAGGGACGAGCAGTACTTC.

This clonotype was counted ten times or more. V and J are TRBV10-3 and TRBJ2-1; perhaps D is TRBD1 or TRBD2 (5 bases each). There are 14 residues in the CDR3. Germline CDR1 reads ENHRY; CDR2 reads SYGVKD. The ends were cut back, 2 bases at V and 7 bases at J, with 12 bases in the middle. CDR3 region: CAISEGGDGNEQFF. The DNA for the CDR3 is TGTGCCATCAGTGAGGGGGGAGATGGGAATGAGCAGTTCTTC.

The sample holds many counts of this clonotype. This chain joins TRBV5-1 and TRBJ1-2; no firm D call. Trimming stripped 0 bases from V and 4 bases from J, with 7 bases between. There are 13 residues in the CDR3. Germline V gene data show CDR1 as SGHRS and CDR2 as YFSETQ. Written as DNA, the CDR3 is TGCGCCAGCAGCTTGGGTCCAGGCTATGGCTACACCTTC. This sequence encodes CASSLGPGYGYTF.

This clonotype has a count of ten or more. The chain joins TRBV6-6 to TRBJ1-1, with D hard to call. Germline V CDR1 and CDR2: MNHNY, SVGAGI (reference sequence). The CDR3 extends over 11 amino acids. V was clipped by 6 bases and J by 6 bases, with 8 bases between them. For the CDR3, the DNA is TGTGCCAGCAGCCCTCAGTCTGAAGCTTTCTTT. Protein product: CASSPQSEAFF.

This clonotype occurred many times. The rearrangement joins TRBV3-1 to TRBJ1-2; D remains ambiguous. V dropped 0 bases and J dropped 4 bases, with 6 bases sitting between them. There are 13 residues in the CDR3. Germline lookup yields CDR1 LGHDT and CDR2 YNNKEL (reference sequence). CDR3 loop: CASSQEALYGYTF. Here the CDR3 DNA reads TGTGCCAGCAGCCAAGAGGCGCTCTATGGCTACACCTTC.

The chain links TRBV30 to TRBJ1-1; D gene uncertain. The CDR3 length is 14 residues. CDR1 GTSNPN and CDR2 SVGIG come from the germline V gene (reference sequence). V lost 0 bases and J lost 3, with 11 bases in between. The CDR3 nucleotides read TGTGCCTGGAGTGTTTCGGGGAGGGACACTGAAGCTTTCTTT. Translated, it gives CAWSVSGRDTEAFF. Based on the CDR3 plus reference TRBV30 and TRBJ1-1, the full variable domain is SQTIHQWPATLVQPVGSPLSLECTVEGTSNPNLYWYRQAAGRGLQLLFYSVGIGQISSEVPQNLSASRPQDRQFILSSKKLLLSDSGFYLCAWSVSGRDTEAFFGQGTRLTVV.

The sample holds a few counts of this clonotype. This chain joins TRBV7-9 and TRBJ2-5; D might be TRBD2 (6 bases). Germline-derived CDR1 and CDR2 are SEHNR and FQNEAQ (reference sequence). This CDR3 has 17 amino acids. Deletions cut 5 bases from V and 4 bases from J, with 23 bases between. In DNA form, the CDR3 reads TGTGCCAGCAGCCCGCGGGAACTAACCCCCTCACGAGAGACCCAGTACTTC. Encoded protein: CASSPRELTPSRETQYF.